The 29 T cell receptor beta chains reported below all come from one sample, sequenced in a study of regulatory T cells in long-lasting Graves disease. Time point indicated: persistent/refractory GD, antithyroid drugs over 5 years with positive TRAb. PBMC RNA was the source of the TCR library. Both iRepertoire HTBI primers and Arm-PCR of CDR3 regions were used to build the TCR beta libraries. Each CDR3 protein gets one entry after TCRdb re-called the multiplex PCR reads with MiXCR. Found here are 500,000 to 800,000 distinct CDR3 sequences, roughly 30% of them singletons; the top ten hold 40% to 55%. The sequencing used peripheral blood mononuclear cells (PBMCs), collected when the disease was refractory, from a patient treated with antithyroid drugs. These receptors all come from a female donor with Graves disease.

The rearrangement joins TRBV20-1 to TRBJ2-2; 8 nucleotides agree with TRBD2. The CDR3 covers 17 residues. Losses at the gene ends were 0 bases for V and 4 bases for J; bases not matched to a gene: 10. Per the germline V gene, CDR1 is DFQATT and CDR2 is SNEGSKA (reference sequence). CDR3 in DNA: TGCAGTGCTAGAGATAGGGCGAGCGGGAGTCGCACCGGGGAGCTGTTTTTT. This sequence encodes CSARDRASGSRTGELFF.

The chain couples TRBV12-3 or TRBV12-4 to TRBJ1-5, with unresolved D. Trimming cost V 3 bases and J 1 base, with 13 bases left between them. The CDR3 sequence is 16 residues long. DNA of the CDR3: TGTGCCAGCAGTTTCGGAAAAGGGAGCAGCAATCAGCCCCAGCATTTT. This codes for CASSFGKGSSNQPQHF.

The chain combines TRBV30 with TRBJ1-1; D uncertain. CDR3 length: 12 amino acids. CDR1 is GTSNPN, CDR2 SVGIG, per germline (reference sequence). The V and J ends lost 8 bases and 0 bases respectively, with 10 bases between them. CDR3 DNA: TGTGCCGGCGGACTTCTGAACACTGAAGCTTTCTTT. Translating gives CAGGLLNTEAFF. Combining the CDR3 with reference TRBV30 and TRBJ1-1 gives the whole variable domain SQTIHQWPATLVQPVGSPLSLECTVEGTSNPNLYWYRQAAGRGLQLLFYSVGIGQISSEVPQNLSASRPQDRQFILSSKKLLLSDSGFYLCAGGLLNTEAFFGQGTRLTVV.

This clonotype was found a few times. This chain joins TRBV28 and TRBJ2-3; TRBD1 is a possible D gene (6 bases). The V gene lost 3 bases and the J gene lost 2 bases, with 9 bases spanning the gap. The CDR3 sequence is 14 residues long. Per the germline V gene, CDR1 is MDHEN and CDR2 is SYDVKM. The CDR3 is CASSLDRPTDTQYF. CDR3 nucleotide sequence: TGTGCCAGCAGTTTGGACAGACCCACAGATACGCAGTATTTT. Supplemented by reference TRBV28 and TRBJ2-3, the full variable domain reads DVKVTQSSRYLVKRTGEKVFLECVQDMDHENMFWYRQDPGLGLRLIYFSYDVKMKEKGDIPEGYSVSREKKERFSLILESASTNQTSMYLCASSLDRPTDTQYFGPGTRLTVL.

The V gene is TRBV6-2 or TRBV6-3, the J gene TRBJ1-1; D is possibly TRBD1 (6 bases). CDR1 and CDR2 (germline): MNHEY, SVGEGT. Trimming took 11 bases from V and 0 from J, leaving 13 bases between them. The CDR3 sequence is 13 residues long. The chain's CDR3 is CAVRQVMNTEAFF. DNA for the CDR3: TGTGCCGTTCGACAGGTGATGAACACTGAAGCTTTCTTT.

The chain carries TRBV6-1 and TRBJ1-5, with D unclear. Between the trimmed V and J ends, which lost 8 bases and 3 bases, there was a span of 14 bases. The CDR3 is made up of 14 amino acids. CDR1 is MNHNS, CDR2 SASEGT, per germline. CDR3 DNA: TGTGCCAGCGATGAACGGGCGTTCAATCAGCCCCAGCATTTT. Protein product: CASDERAFNQPQHF.

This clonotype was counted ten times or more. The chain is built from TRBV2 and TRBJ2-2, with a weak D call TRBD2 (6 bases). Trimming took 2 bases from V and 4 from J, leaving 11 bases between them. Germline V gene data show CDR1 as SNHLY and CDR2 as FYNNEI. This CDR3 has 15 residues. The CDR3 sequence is CASSELAAGTGELFF. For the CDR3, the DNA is TGTGCCAGCAGTGAATTAGCGGCGGGCACCGGGGAGCTGTTTTTT.

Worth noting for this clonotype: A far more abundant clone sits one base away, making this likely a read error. In DNA form, the CDR3 reads TGTGTCAGCAGCCCGGGACAGAACACTGAAGCTTTCTTT. Translated, it gives CVSSPGQNTEAFF. The V and J genes are TRBV28 and TRBJ1-1, with D possibly TRBD1 on 6 matching bases. Germline V gene sequence: CDR1 MDHEN, CDR2 SYDVKM. The CDR3 spans 13 residues.

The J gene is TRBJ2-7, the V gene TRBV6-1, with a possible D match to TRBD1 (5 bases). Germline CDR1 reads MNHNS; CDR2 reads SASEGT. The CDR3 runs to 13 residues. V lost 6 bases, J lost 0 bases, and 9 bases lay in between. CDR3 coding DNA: TGTGCCAGCAGAGACAGCCTCTCCTACGAGCAGTACTTC. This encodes CASRDSLSYEQYF.

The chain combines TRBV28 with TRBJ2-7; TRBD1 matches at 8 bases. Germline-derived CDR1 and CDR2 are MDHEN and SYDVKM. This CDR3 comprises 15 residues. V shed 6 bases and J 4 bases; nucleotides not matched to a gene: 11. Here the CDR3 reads CASSSRGRGLYEQYF. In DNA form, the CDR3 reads TGTGCCAGCAGCTCCCGGGGCAGGGGGCTTTACGAGCAGTACTTC.

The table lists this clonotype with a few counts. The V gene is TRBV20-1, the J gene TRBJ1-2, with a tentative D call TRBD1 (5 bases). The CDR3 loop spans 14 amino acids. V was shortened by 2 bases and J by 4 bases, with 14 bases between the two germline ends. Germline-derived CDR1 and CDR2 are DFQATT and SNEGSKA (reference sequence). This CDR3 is CSARSPGTPYGYTF. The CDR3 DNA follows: TGCAGTGCTAGATCTCCGGGGACTCCCTATGGCTACACCTTC.

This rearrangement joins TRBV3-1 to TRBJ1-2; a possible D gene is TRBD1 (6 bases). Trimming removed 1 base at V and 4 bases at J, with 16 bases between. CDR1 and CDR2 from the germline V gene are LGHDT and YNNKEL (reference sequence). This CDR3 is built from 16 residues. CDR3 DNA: TGTGCCAGCAGCCAAGGCCTCCCGACAGGAACCTATGGCTACACCTTC. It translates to CASSQGLPTGTYGYTF.

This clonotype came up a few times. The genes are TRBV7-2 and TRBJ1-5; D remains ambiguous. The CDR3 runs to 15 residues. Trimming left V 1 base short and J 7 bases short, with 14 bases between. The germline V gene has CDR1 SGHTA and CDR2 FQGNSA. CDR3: CASSLGGPGVQPQHF. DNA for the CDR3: TGTGCCAGCAGCTTAGGAGGTCCCGGAGTCCAGCCCCAGCATTTT.

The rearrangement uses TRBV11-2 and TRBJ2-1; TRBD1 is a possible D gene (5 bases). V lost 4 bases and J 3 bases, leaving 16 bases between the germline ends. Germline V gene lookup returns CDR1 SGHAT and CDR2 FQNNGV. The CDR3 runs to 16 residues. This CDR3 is CASSSLRGGVYNEQFF. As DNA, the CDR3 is TGTGCCAGCAGCTCTCTTAGGGGCGGCGTCTACAATGAGCAGTTCTTC.

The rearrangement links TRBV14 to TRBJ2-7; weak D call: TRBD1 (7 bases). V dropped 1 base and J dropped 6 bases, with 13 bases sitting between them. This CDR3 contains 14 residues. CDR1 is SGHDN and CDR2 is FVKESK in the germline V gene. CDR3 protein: CASSQAQGGSEQYF. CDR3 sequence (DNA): TGTGCCAGCAGCCAAGCCCAGGGGGGTTCCGAGCAGTACTTC. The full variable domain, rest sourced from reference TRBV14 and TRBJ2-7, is EAGVTQFPSHSVIEKGQTVTLRCDPISGHDNLYWYRRVMGKEIKFLLHFVKESKQDESGMPNNRFLAERTGGTYSTLKVQPAELEDSGVYFCASSQAQGGSEQYFGPGTRLTVT.

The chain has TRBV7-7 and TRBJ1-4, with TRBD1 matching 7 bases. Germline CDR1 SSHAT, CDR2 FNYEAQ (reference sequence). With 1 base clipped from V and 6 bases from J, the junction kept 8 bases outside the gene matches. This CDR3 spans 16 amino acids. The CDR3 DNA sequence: TGTGCCAGCAGCTTAGGTCCGGGACAGAGTTATGAAAAACTGTTTTTT. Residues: CASSLGPGQSYEKLFF. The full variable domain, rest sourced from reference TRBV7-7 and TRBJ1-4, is GAGVSQSPRYKVTKRGQDVTLRCDPISSHATLYWYQQALGQGPEFLTYFNYEAQPDKSGLPSDRFSAERPEGSISTLTIQRTEQRDSAMYRCASSLGPGQSYEKLFFGSGTQLSVL.

The CDR3 here is CASSSVPREETQYF. In nucleotides, the CDR3 is TGTGCCAGCAGCTCAGTTCCTAGAGAAGAGACCCAGTACTTC. The chain is built from TRBV11-2 and TRBJ2-5; D is unresolved. Deletions cut 4 bases from V and 3 bases from J, with 12 bases between. CDR3 size: 14 residues. Germline values: CDR1 SGHAT, CDR2 FQNNGV.

CDR3 residues: CASSLTGFSGNTIYF. The CDR3, as DNA: TGTGCCAGCAGCTTGACAGGGTTCTCTGGAAACACCATATATTTT. V is TRBV7-2 and J is TRBJ1-3; 7 nucleotides match TRBD1. The CDR3 has 15 amino acids. Germline assignment: CDR1 SGHTA and CDR2 FQGNSA. After removal of 3 bases from V and 0 bases from J, the junction contained 2 bases not matched to a gene.

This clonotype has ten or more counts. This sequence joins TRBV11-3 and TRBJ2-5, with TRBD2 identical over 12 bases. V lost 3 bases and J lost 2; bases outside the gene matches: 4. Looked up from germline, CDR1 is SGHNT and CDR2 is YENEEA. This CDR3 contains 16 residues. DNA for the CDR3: TGTGCCAGCAGCTTCCGGACTAGCGGGGTACAAGAGACCCAGTACTTC. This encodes CASSFRTSGVQETQYF.

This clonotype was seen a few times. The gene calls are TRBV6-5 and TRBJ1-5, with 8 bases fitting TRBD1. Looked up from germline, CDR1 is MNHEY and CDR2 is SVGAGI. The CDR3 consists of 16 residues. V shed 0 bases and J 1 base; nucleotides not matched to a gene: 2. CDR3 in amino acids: CASSYSQGVSNQPQHF. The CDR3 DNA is TGTGCCAGCAGTTACTCACAGGGGGTAAGCAATCAGCCCCAGCATTTT.

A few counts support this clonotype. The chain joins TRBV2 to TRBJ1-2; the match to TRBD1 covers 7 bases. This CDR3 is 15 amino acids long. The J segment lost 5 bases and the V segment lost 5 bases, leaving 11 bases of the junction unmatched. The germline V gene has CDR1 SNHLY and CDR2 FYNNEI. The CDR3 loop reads CASSKMRAGGYGYTF. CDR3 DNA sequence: TGTGCCAGCAGTAAGATGAGGGCAGGGGGTTATGGCTACACCTTC.

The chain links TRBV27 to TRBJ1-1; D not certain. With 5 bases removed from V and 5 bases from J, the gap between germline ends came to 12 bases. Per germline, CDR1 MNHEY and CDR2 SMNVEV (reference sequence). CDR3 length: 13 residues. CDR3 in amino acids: CASSPQSGTEAFF. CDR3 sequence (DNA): TGTGCCAGCAGTCCACAGAGTGGGACTGAAGCTTTCTTT.

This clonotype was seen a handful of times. CDR3 in amino acids: CATWTATNTEAFF. In DNA, the CDR3 is TGTGCCACCTGGACAGCCACGAACACTGAAGCTTTCTTT. The chain has TRBV19 and TRBJ1-1; tentatively, D is TRBD1 (6 bases). Trimming cost V 10 bases and J 1 base, with 13 bases left between them. The germline V gene encodes CDR1 LNHDA and CDR2 SQIVND (reference sequence). This CDR3 has 13 amino acids.

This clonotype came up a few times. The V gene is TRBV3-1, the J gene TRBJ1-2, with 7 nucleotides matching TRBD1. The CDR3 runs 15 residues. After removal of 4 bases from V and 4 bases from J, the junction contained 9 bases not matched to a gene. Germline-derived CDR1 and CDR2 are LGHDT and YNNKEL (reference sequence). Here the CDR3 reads CASSPRQGGGYGYTF. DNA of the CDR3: TGTGCCAGCAGCCCTCGACAGGGCGGGGGCTATGGCTACACCTTC. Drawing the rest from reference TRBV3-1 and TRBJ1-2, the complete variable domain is DTAVSQTPKYLVTQMGNDKSIKCEQNLGHDTMYWYKQDSKKFLKIMFSYNNKELIINETVPNRFSPKSPDKAHLNLHINSLELGDSAVYFCASSPRQGGGYGYTFGSGTRLTVV.

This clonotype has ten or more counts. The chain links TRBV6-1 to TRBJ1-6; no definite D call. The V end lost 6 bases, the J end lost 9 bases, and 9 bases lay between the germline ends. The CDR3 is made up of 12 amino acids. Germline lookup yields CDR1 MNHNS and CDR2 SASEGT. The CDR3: CASRTAGSPLHF. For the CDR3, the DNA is TGTGCCAGCAGGACCGCGGGTTCACCCCTCCACTTT.

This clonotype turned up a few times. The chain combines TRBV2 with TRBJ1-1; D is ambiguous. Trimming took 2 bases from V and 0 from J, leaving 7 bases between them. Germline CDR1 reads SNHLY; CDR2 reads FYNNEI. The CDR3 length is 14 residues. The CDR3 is CASSEPLLNTEAFF. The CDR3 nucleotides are TGTGCCAGCAGTGAACCGCTTTTGAACACTGAAGCTTTCTTT.

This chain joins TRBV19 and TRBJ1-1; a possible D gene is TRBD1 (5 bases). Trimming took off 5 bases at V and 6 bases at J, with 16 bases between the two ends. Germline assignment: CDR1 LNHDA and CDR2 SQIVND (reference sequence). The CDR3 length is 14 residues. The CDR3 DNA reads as TGTGCCAGTAGTGCCTCCGGGGCGACCGCTGAAGCTTTCTTT. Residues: CASSASGATAEAFF.

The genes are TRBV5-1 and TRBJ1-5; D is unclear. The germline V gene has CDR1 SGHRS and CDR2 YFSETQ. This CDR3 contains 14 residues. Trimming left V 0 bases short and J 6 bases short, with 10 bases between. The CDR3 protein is CASSLDTSGQPQHF. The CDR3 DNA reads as TGCGCCAGCAGCTTGGATACATCGGGTCAGCCCCAGCATTTT.

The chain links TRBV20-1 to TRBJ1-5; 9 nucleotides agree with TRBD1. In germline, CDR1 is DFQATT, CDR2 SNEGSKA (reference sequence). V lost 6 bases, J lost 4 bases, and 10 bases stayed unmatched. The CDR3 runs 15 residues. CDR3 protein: CSATAGQGTNQPQHF. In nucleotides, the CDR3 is TGCAGTGCCACGGCGGGACAGGGAACGAATCAGCCCCAGCATTTT.